Sequencing of this TCR beta chain was carried out in a study of blood T cell repertoires in COVID-19. About the research overall: The United States, Italy and Spain provided the acute and convalescent COVID-19 samples. Nucleic acid was either cDNA or gDNA, and it came from T cells, B-cell-depleted T cells, or PBMCs.

Germline loops: CDR1 LNHNV, CDR2 YYDKDF (reference sequence). CDR3 length: 13 residues. V lost 2 bases and J lost 9, with 14 bases in between. Original analysis: Amplification from reference gene primers served as the basis for estimated nucleated cell counts. Clones were read by immunoSEQ multiplex PCR, and TCRdb kept only the in-frame ones, dropping some. The V and J calls and clone size come from that table; D and trimming were worked out from the DNA. The profile covers around 100,000 clones, with more than 85% appearing a single time and roughly 5.6% taken by the ten largest. The chain joins TRBV15 to TRBJ2-7, with D possibly being TRBD1 (6 bases). Sequencing used peripheral blood. The receptor was isolated from a human donor in a cohort sampled during active COVID-19. The CDR3 spells CATSRPGVLGQYF. As DNA, the CDR3 is TGTGCCACCAGCAGACCAGGGGTGTTAGGGCAGTACTTC.